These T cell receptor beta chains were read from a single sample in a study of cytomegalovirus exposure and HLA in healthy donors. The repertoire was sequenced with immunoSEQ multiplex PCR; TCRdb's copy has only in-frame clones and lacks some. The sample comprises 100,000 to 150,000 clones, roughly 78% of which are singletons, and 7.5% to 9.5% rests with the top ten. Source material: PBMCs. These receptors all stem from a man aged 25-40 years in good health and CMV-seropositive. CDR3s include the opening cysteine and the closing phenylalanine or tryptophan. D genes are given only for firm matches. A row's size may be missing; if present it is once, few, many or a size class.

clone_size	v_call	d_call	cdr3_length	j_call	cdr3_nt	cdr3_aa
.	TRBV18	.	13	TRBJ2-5	TGTGCCAGCTCACCCGCCGGCCAAGAGACCCAGTACTTC	CASSPAGQETQYF
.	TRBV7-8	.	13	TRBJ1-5	TGTGCCAGCAGCCGCTACCGGGATCAGCCCCAGCATTTT	CASSRYRDQPQHF
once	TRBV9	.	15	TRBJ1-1	TGTGCCAGCAGCGTAGGCTCCACAGAGAACACTGAAGCTTTCTTT	CASSVGSTENTEAFF
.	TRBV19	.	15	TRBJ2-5	TGTGCCAGTAGTATAGTAGGCCAGGGGACGGAGACCCAGTACTTC	CASSIVGQGTETQYF
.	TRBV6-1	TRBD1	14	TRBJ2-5	TGTGCCAGCCTAAAGACAGGGCTTAGAGAGACCCAGTACTTC	CASLKTGLRETQYF
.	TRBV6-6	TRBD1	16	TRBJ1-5	TGTGCCAGCACCATCGGACAGGGGAGTAAAAATCAGCCCCAGCATTTT	CASTIGQGSKNQPQHF
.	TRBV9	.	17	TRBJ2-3	TGTGCCAGCAGCCCCCGTGGGGCGCGGGGGCGCACAGATACGCAGTATTTT	CASSPRGARGRTDTQYF
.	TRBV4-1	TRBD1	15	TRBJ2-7	TGCGCCAGCAGCCAGAGCCGGGACAGCCGCTACGAGCAGTACTTC	CASSQSRDSRYEQYF
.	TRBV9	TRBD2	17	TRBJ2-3	TGTGCCAGCAGCGCCCGGACTAGCTTGATGAGCACAGATACGCAGTATTTT	CASSARTSLMSTDTQYF
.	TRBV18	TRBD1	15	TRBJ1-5	TGTGCCAGCTCACCCACAGGGGCCCCTAATCAGCCCCAGCATTTT	CASSPTGAPNQPQHF
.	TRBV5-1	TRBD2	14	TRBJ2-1	TGCGCCAGCAGAACAAGCGGGGACCCCAATGAGCAGTTCTTC	CASRTSGDPNEQFF
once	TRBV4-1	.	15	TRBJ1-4	TGCGCCAGCAGCCAAATTTTCCGGGAGAATGAAAAACTGTTTTTT	CASSQIFRENEKLFF